Ten or more counts support the clone carrying this T cell receptor (beta chain). No antigen is known for it. The data derive from a study of early T cells in non-severe SARS-CoV-2 infection. Study at large: The chains were unpaired, and the sequenced material was bulk RNA from unsorted whole blood. Whole-study findings and limits: VDJdb matches were skewed toward anti-spike CD8 T cell responses.

Researchers attached unique molecular identifiers to individual cDNA molecules. MiXCR, run by TCRdb on the 5' RACE reads, gives a single entry per CDR3 protein. The repertoire has around 40,000 distinct CDR3 sequences, about 6.3% of them found once; the top ten carry about 5.5%. The source of this sequence is an adult who was a healthcare worker with PCR-confirmed SARS-CoV-2 infection or an uninfected control (not recorded which). What was sequenced was whole blood.

The CDR3 region is CASSQGPATGELFF. The CDR3 DNA reads as TGCGCCAGCAGCCAAGGTCCAGCCACCGGGGAGCTGTTTTTT. This chain links TRBV4-1 with TRBJ2-2; D gene unclear. V lost 1 base and J 4 bases, leaving 7 bases between the germline ends. Per the germline V gene, CDR1 is MGHRA and CDR2 is YSYEKL. The CDR3 totals 14 residues.